This TCR beta chain originates from a study of beta chain features in type 1 diabetes. About this clone: No antigen is known for it.

The sequenced template was cDNA made from the entire isolated RNA. The assay was immunoSEQ multiplex PCR, and TCRdb's table has in-frame clones only and misses some. Of 350,000 to 450,000 clones in the sample, about 14% were seen once. Study findings and constraints: Within the patient group, naive, central memory and Treg TCRB repertoires appeared more similar to each other than within healthy donors. When VDJ junctions were examined, type 1 diabetes patients showed fewer insertions and more deletions.

The TCR originated in a woman aged 18 to 35 in good health. The sequenced sample consisted of naive CD4+ T cells from blood.

CDR3 in DNA: TGTGCCAGCAGCCCCGCCACCGGGACAGGGGGATACGAGCAGTACTTC. Translation: CASSPATGTGGYEQYF. This rearrangement joins TRBV7-9 to TRBJ2-7, with TRBD1 matching over 11 bases. With 5 bases clipped from V and 4 bases from J, the junction kept 10 bases outside the gene matches. The germline V gene has CDR1 SEHNR and CDR2 FQNEAQ (reference sequence). This CDR3 is built from 16 residues.